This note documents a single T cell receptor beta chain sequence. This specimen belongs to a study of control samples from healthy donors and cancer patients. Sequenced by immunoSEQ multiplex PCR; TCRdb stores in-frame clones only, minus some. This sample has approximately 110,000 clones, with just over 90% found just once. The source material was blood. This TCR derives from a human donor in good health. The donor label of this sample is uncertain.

The CDR3 DNA is TGCAGCGGGGGGGACAGTGGAGAAAAACTGTTTTTT. Translation: CSGGDSGEKLFF. The V and J genes are TRBV29-1 and TRBJ1-4; 7 positions agree with TRBD1. Unmatched junction bases numbered 7, after V lost 7 bases and J lost 8 bases. The CDR3 has 12 amino acids. Germline values: CDR1 SQVTM, CDR2 ANQGSEA.